Only a few counts were recorded for the clone carrying this TCR beta chain. Antigen: not known. Primers used in a second PCR of roughly 6 to 12 cycles were a sample-barcoded 5' primer and a J-beta primer mix. Every cDNA molecule bore a tag from a template-switch adaptor containing 12 random nucleotides. TCRdb itself ran the 5' RACE reads through MiXCR, one entry per CDR3 protein. The sample contains 780,000 or so distinct CDR3 sequences, approximately 60% of which appear only once. This record belongs to a study of blood T cells in healthy people across ages. Regarding the study as a whole: In older individuals, TCR beta diversity per million T cells was lower, falling roughly linearly with age.

CDR1 is MGHRA and CDR2 is YSYEKL in the germline V gene. Trimming removed 0 bases from V and 7 bases from J, with 17 bases in between. This CDR3 comprises 16 residues. Sample: blood. The clonotype was recovered from a man aged 40-49 years in good health. The V and J genes are TRBV4-1 and TRBJ2-3; D is perhaps TRBD1 (5 bases). The CDR3 nucleotides are TGCGCCAGCAGCCAAGATCCCAGGGCCGAAAGGTATACGCAGTATTTT. Encoded protein: CASSQDPRAERYTQYF.